This T cell receptor (beta chain) is drawn from a study of metastatic and nonmetastatic thyroid tumors. As for the study in general: The authors compared repertoires across blood and tumor or nodule tissue from malignant and benign thyroid patients. General study results and limits: The reported finding was significantly higher TCR beta diversity in malignant thyroid tumors relative to benign nodules, in blood and tumor.

Patients had received no treatment of any kind before thyroid surgery. Original data processing: For papillary thyroid cancer, a distant-metastasis classifier was constructed from CDR3 differences observed across clinicopathological groups. TCRdb redid the clone calls on the PCR reads using MiXCR. TCRdb, not the original authors, processed these V and J calls. Counted here are 100,000 or so clones, just under 15% occurring once; the ten biggest clones make up 3.6%. Turning to this clone: Its antigen is still unknown.

The V end lost 2 bases, the J end lost 6 bases, and 15 bases lay between the germline ends. The CDR3 consists of 15 residues. Germline V lookup: CDR1 LGHDT, CDR2 YNNKEL (reference sequence). The source material was blood. The receptor's source is a female donor with papillary thyroid cancer or a benign thyroid nodule (not recorded which). Some clones in this sample may be carry-over from other donors' samples. The rearrangement links TRBV3-1 to TRBJ2-3; perhaps TRBD2 as D (5 bases). The CDR3 protein is CASSQTSDVWDTQYF. The CDR3 DNA is TGTGCCAGCAGCCAAACTAGTGACGTCTGGGATACGCAGTATTTT.